The 17 T cell receptor beta chains below come from one sample, sequenced in a study of blood T cell repertoires in COVID-19. Produced via immunoSEQ multiplex PCR; TCRdb's table is partial and in-frame only. The data show about 170,000 clones, around 90% seen once. The sequenced sample was peripheral blood. The receptors originated from a man aged 18-30 years with COVID-19, enrolled during active disease.

The rearrangement uses TRBV6-5 and TRBJ2-3; TRBD2 is a possible D gene (5 bases). V lost 5 bases to trimming and J lost 2 bases, with 11 bases between them. Germline lookup yields CDR1 MNHEY and CDR2 SVGAGI. This CDR3 has 14 residues. CDR3 nucleotide sequence: TGTGCCAGCAGTCGAAGCGGAATCACAGATACGCAGTATTTT. This gives the protein CASSRSGITDTQYF.

V and J are TRBV7-9 and TRBJ1-2; D is uncertain. CDR1 and CDR2 from the germline V gene are SEHNR and FQNEAQ (reference sequence). V was cut by 1 base and J by 4 bases, with 13 bases left in between. This CDR3 contains 15 residues. CDR3 sequence: CASSLGHLQIYGYTF. The CDR3 DNA sequence: TGTGCCAGCAGCTTAGGTCATCTACAGATCTATGGCTACACCTTC.

The V call is TRBV6-2 or TRBV6-3, the J call TRBJ1-6; unclear D gene. The V gene lost 0 bases and the J gene lost 0 bases, with 9 bases spanning the gap. The CDR3 contains 17 residues. The V gene's germline CDR1 is MNHEY and CDR2 SVGEGT. Here the CDR3 reads CASSYSFPSSYNSPLHF. In nucleotides, the CDR3 is TGTGCCAGCAGTTACTCGTTTCCGAGCTCCTATAATTCACCCCTCCACTTT.

This chain joins TRBV4-3 and TRBJ2-3; TRBD1 aligns across 8 bases. This CDR3 region has 16 residues. Per the germline V gene, CDR1 is LGHNA and CDR2 is YSLEER. Trimming cost V 4 bases and J 13 bases; bases outside gene matches: 19. The CDR3 sequence is CASSRTRAGGLGSEYF. The CDR3 nucleotides are TGCGCCAGCAGCCGCACTAGGGCAGGGGGCCTCGGGTCGGAGTATTTT.

The chain joins TRBV19 to TRBJ2-1, with 13 bases matching TRBD2. CDR1 is LNHDA and CDR2 is SQIVND in the germline V gene (reference sequence). The J segment lost 7 bases and the V segment lost 11 bases, leaving 8 bases of the junction unmatched. The CDR3 spans 14 residues. The CDR3 region is CAATGTSGVNEQFF. The CDR3 nucleotides read TGTGCCGCCACCGGGACTAGCGGGGTTAATGAGCAGTTCTTC.

The chain recombines TRBV5-8 with TRBJ2-1, with D unresolved. This CDR3 is 13 amino acids long. Germline V gene sequence: CDR1 SGHTS, CDR2 YDEGEE. Trimming pared 1 base from V and 11 bases from J, leaving 13 bases between. CDR3 in amino acids: CASSLMSGRQQFF. The CDR3 DNA follows: TGTGCCAGCAGCTTGATGTCCGGTCGTCAGCAGTTCTTC.

V is TRBV28 and J is TRBJ2-7; D is ambiguous. Germline CDR1 and CDR2: MDHEN and SYDVKM. Trimming shortened V by 5 bases and J by 2 bases, and 13 bases separated the two germline ends. The CDR3 contains 14 residues. CDR3 region: CASSPRSYPYEQYF. The DNA for the CDR3 is TGTGCCAGCAGTCCTCGGTCCTACCCCTACGAGCAGTACTTC.

A word on this clone: The junction departs from the called germline gene at one end, perhaps through a read error. The V and J genes are TRBV4-3 and TRBJ1-4; D perhaps matches TRBD1 (5 bases). Germline V gene lookup returns CDR1 LGHNA and CDR2 YSLEER. The CDR3 loop spans 15 amino acids. The CDR3: CASSQDQGGNEKLLF. CDR3 DNA: TGCGCCAGCAGCCAAGATCAGGGAGGGAATGAAAAACTGCTTTTT.

The J gene is TRBJ2-1, the V gene TRBV27; 9 bases align to TRBD2. V lost 10 bases and J lost 4; bases outside the gene matches: 11. Germline CDR1 and CDR2: MNHEY and SMNVEV (reference sequence). CDR3 length: 15 amino acids. The CDR3, as DNA: TGTGCCACCCAAGAAGGACTAGCGTCGTACAATGAGCAGTTCTTC. This translates into CATQEGLASYNEQFF.

V gene TRBV19 combines with J gene TRBJ1-3; D gene uncertain. The CDR3 sequence is 13 residues long. Looked up from germline, CDR1 is LNHDA and CDR2 is SQIVND (reference sequence). V was trimmed by 2 bases and J by 4 bases, leaving 6 bases between them. In nucleotides, the CDR3 is TGTGCCAGTAGTATACGGCGGGGAAACACCATATATTTT. This encodes CASSIRRGNTIYF.

A word on this clone: One end of the junction fails to match germline, which may point to a read error. V usage is TRBV11-3 and J usage is TRBJ1-1; tentative D call: TRBD1 (5 bases). Germline CDR1 and CDR2: SGHNT and YENEEA. This CDR3 is 14 amino acids long. The CDR3 loop reads CASSSTKSGLEVFF. The CDR3 DNA is TGTGCCAGCAGCTCGACCAAATCAGGGCTTGAAGTTTTCTTT.

The chain recombines TRBV12-3 or TRBV12-4 with TRBJ2-7; 7 nucleotides line up with TRBD1. The CDR3 extends over 13 amino acids. V shed 5 bases and J 3 bases; nucleotides not matched to a gene: 4. The CDR3 coding sequence is TGTGCCAGCAGTCCAGGGACAGACTACGAGCAGTACTTC. Translated: CASSPGTDYEQYF.

The chain combines TRBV4-3 with TRBJ1-1; no clear D. This CDR3 has 11 amino acids. Trimming left V 3 bases short and J 7 bases short, with 6 bases between. CDR1 LGHNA and CDR2 YSLEER come from the germline V gene. CDR3 in amino acids: CASSQEGEAFF. CDR3 nucleotides: TGCGCCAGCAGCCAGGAGGGTGAAGCTTTCTTT.

This chain connects TRBV5-6 to TRBJ1-5; the match to TRBD1 covers 8 bases. This CDR3 has 17 amino acids. The V gene's germline CDR1 is SGHDT and CDR2 YYEEEE. Unmatched junction bases numbered 7, after V lost 2 bases and J lost 0 bases. Here the CDR3 DNA reads TGTGCCAGCAGCTTTCGTGGGACAGGTAATAGCAATCAGCCCCAGCATTTT. Residues: CASSFRGTGNSNQPQHF.

This clone has only one observation. The J gene is TRBJ2-1, the V gene TRBV4-3; 11 bases fit TRBD2. V shed 0 bases and J 7 bases; nucleotides not matched to a gene: 8. This CDR3 comprises 17 residues. CDR1 is LGHNA and CDR2 is YSLEER in the germline V gene. This CDR3 reads CASSQDGAASGRNEQFF. CDR3 DNA sequence: TGCGCCAGCAGCCAAGATGGGGCGGCTAGCGGGAGGAATGAGCAGTTCTTC.

The chain joins TRBV4-1 to TRBJ2-7, with 7 positions matching TRBD1. This CDR3 contains 14 residues. Germline V gene sequence: CDR1 MGHRA, CDR2 YSYEKL. The V segment lost 5 bases and the J segment 3 bases; nucleotides outside the gene matches: 7. The chain's CDR3 is CASSSPTGIYEQYF. The CDR3 nucleotides are TGCGCCAGCAGCTCACCGACAGGGATCTACGAGCAGTACTTC.

This chain connects TRBV29-1 to TRBJ2-6; unclear D gene. The CDR3 has 16 residues. Trimming removed 7 bases at V and 2 bases at J, with 18 bases between. Germline V gene sequence: CDR1 SQVTM, CDR2 ANQGSEA. CDR3 in amino acids: CSALTRQSPGANVLTF. The CDR3 nucleotides are TGCAGCGCTCTTACGAGGCAAAGTCCTGGGGCCAACGTCCTGACTTTC.